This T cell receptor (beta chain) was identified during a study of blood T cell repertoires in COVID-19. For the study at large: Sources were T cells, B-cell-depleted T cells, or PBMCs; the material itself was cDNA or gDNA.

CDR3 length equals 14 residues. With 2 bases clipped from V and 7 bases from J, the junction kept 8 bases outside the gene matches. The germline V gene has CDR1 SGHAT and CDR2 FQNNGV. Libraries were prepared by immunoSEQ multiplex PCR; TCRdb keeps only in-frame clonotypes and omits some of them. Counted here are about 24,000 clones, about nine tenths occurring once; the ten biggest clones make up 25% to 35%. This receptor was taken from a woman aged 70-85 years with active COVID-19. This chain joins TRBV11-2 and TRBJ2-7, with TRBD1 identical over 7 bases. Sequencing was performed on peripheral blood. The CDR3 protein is CASSLPGQVREQYF. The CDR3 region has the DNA TGTGCCAGCAGCTTACCAGGACAGGTCCGGGAGCAGTACTTC.